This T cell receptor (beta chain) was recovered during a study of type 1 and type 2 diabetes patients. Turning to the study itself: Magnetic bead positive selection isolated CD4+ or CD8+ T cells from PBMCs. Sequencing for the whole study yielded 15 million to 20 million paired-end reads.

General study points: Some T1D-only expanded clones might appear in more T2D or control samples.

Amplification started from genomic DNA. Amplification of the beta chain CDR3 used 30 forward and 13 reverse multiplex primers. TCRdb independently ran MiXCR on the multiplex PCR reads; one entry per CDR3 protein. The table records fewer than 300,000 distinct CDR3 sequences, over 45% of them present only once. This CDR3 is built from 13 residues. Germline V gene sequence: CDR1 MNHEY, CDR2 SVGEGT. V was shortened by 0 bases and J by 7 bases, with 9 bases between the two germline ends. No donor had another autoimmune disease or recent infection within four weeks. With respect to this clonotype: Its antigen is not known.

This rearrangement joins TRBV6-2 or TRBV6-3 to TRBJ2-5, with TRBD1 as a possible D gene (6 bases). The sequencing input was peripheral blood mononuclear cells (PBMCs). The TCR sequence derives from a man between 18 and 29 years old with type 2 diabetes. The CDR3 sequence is CASSYSTRGTQYF. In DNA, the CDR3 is TGTGCCAGCAGTTACTCGACCAGGGGGACCCAGTACTTC.